A selection of T cell receptor beta chains follows, all from one sample in a study of T cell repertoires in cytomegalovirus infection. TCRdb redid the calling of the reads with MiXCR, one entry per CDR3 protein. The table has over 150,000 distinct CDR3 sequences, about a sixth seen once. The source material was CD8+ T cells from PBMCs. These receptors originate from a human donor in good health (CMV status not recorded). Some clones in this sample may be carry-over from other donors' samples. Both conserved end residues are part of each CDR3. A D gene is named only where the DNA matches it firmly. Clone size is given for some rows only: seen once, a few or many times, or a class if the clone is expanded.

TRBV7-2	TRBJ1-2	TRBD1	.	CASSLQGQGDFGYSF	TGTGCCAGCAGCTTACAAGGACAGGGAGACTTCGGCTACAGCTTC
TRBV11-2	TRBJ2-7	TRBD2	many	CASSDLAGGTYEQYF	TGTGCCAGCAGCGATCTAGCGGGGGGAACCTACGAGCAGTACTTC
TRBV7-2	TRBJ1-1	.	many	CASSPSGLNTEAFF	TGTGCCAGCAGCCCATCCGGGCTGAACACTGAAGCTTTCTTT
TRBV20-1	TRBJ2-1	.	.	CSARDFLAFSYNEQFF	TGCAGTGCTAGAGATTTCCTAGCCTTTTCCTACAATGAGCAGTTCTTC
TRBV29-1	TRBJ1-1	TRBD1	.	CSVEGRDRDGTEAFF	TGCAGCGTTGAAGGCCGGGACAGGGACGGAACTGAAGCTTTCTTT
TRBV10-3	TRBJ1-1	.	.	CATALDSMNTEAFF	TGTGCCACCGCCTTGGACAGCATGAACACTGAAGCTTTCTTT
TRBV29-1	TRBJ2-1	.	.	CSVVLAVSSYNEQFF	TGCAGCGTTGTACTAGCAGTAAGCTCCTACAATGAGCAGTTCTTC
TRBV7-9	TRBJ2-5	TRBD2	few	CASSPSGEETQYF	TGTGCCAGCAGTCCTAGCGGGGAAGAGACCCAGTACTTC
TRBV7-2	TRBJ2-7	TRBD1	many	CASSLALGQGYSYEQYF	TGTGCCAGCAGCTTAGCCCTGGGACAGGGTTACTCCTACGAGCAGTACTTC
TRBV6-5	TRBJ2-1	.	.	CASSYGDEQFF	TGTGCCAGCAGTTATGGGGATGAGCAGTTCTTC
TRBV20-1	TRBJ2-5	.	few	CSARGSGETQYF	TGCAGTGCCAGAGGGTCGGGAGAGACCCAGTACTTC
TRBV29-1	TRBJ2-3	.	.	CSVEDAQISDTQYF	TGCAGCGTTGAAGATGCACAGATTTCAGATACGCAGTATTTT
TRBV12-3/TRBV12-4	TRBJ1-2	.	few	CASSPTGTDYGYTF	TGTGCCAGCAGCCCCACAGGGACGGACTATGGCTACACCTTC
TRBV20-1	TRBJ1-6	.	once	CSARDLQGSSYNSPLHF	TGCAGTGCTAGAGATCTACAGGGTAGTTCCTATAATTCACCCCTCCACTTT
TRBV10-3	TRBJ2-5	TRBD1	.	CAISEAARQGGGETQYF	TGTGCCATCAGTGAAGCAGCGCGACAGGGTGGCGGGGAGACCCAGTACTTC
TRBV6-6	TRBJ2-7	.	few	CASSYFAWASYQGSSYEQYF	TGTGCCAGCAGTTATTTTGCCTGGGCTTCGTATCAGGGGTCCTCCTACGAGCAGTACTTC
TRBV5-1	TRBJ2-5	TRBD1	.	CASSAQGAETQYF	TGCGCCAGCAGCGCCCAGGGGGCAGAGACCCAGTACTTC
TRBV11-2	TRBJ2-3	TRBD1	few	CASSPGTGRTDTQYF	TGTGCCAGCAGCCCCGGGACAGGGAGGACAGATACGCAGTATTTT
TRBV6-1	TRBJ2-5	.	.	CASRTTGDDQETQYF	TGTGCCAGCAGAACGACAGGCGATGACCAAGAGACCCAGTACTTC
TRBV12-3/TRBV12-4	TRBJ2-1	TRBD2	once	CVSTPTSRDEQFF	TGTGTCAGCACCCCGACTAGCCGGGATGAGCAGTTCTTC
TRBV28	TRBJ1-2	.	.	CASSLNGGQDYGYTF	TGTGCCAGCAGTTTAAATGGAGGGCAAGACTATGGCTACACCTTC
TRBV7-9	TRBJ2-1	TRBD1	.	CASRSTGGGNEQFF	TGTGCCAGCAGATCGACAGGGGGGGGCAATGAGCAGTTCTTC
TRBV12-3/TRBV12-4	TRBJ2-1	TRBD2	.	CASSSPGLAGYNEQFF	TGTGCCAGCAGTTCGCCGGGACTAGCGGGCTACAATGAGCAGTTCTTC
TRBV7-2	TRBJ2-1	TRBD1	few	CASSSNRGLYNEQFF	TGTGCCAGCAGCTCCAACAGGGGGCTCTACAATGAGCAGTTCTTC
TRBV7-6	TRBJ1-1	TRBD1	many	CASSFGTGSMNTEAFF	TGTGCCAGCAGCTTCGGGACAGGGTCCATGAACACTGAAGCTTTCTTT
TRBV7-9	TRBJ1-1	.	many	CASSLKGGTTEAFF	TGTGCCAGCAGCTTGAAAGGGGGGACGACTGAAGCTTTCTTT
TRBV12-3/TRBV12-4	TRBJ2-5	.	few	CASIGRNQETQYF	TGTGCCAGCATAGGACGTAACCAAGAGACCCAGTACTTC
TRBV7-2	TRBJ2-2	.	.	CASSLTGAPNTGELFF	TGTGCCAGCAGCCTGACTGGGGCACCGAACACCGGGGAGCTGTTTTTT
TRBV7-9	TRBJ2-3	.	few	CASSPTSTVFTDTQYF	TGTGCCAGCAGCCCCACTTCCACGGTGTTTACAGATACGCAGTATTTT
TRBV7-6	TRBJ1-1	TRBD1	.	CASSLGTGGSEAFF	TGTGCCAGCAGCTTGGGGACAGGGGGCTCTGAAGCTTTCTTT
TRBV14	TRBJ1-1	.	.	CASSQEGTEAFF	TGTGCCAGCAGCCAAGAGGGAACTGAAGCTTTCTTT
TRBV19	TRBJ2-7	.	.	CASTRDFLSYEQYF	TGTGCCAGTACGAGGGATTTCCTCTCCTACGAGCAGTACTTC
TRBV25-1	TRBJ1-2	.	.	CASSDPYYGYTF	TGTGCCAGCAGTGACCCGTACTATGGCTACACCTTC
TRBV20-1	TRBJ2-7	TRBD2	.	CSARSLAGGPYEQYF	TGCAGTGCTAGAAGTCTAGCGGGGGGGCCTTACGAGCAGTACTTC
TRBV10-3	TRBJ2-3	.	.	CAISESSQRTDTQYF	TGTGCCATCAGTGAGTCGAGCCAGCGCACAGATACGCAGTATTTT
TRBV20-1	TRBJ1-6	.	few	CSASRLTGTYNSPLHF	TGCAGTGCTAGCCGATTAACCGGGACCTATAATTCACCCCTCCACTTT
TRBV6-4	TRBJ1-1	.	few	CASSEKGGTEAFF	TGTGCCAGCAGTGAAAAGGGGGGAACTGAAGCTTTCTTT
TRBV20-1	TRBJ2-7	.	few	CSAASYEQYF	TGCAGTGCCGCCTCCTACGAGCAGTACTTC
TRBV7-9	TRBJ2-7	TRBD2	.	CASSLPGLAVDYEQYF	TGTGCCAGCAGCTTGCCGGGACTAGCGGTTGACTACGAGCAGTACTTC
TRBV7-2	TRBJ1-6	TRBD1	.	CASSLGGQGVTRSSPLHF	TGTGCCAGCAGCTTAGGGGGACAGGGGGTGACTAGGAGTTCACCCCTCCACTTT